In this sample, the clone carrying this T cell receptor beta chain turned up a few times. The data derive from a study of blood T cells in healthy people across ages. With 6 bases removed from V and 2 bases from J, the gap between germline ends came to 14 bases. Germline V gene lookup returns CDR1 MDHEN and CDR2 SYDVKM. The CDR3 spans 16 residues. Using a J-beta primer mix together with a sample-barcoded 5' primer, a second PCR was run for about 7 to 12 cycles. MiXCR, run by TCRdb on the 5' RACE reads, gives a single entry per CDR3 protein. The sample lists around 600,000 distinct CDR3 sequences, roughly 48% occurring once.

Sample: blood. This rearrangement joins TRBV28 to TRBJ2-6; D possibly matches TRBD1 or TRBD2 (5 bases each). The receptor comes from an elderly man in good health. As DNA, the CDR3 is TGTGCCAGCAGACAGGACTCGGATCCTGGGGCCAACGTCCTGACTTTC. Protein sequence: CASRQDSDPGANVLTF. The whole variable domain, remainder taken from reference TRBV28 and TRBJ2-6, is DVKVTQSSRYLVKRTGEKVFLECVQDMDHENMFWYRQDPGLGLRLIYFSYDVKMKEKGDIPEGYSVSREKKERFSLILESASTNQTSMYLCASRQDSDPGANVLTFGAGSRLTVL.